Following are 2 T cell receptor beta chains from one sample sequenced in a study of blood T cell repertoires in COVID-19. The protocol was immunoSEQ multiplex PCR, while the TCRdb copy is restricted to in-frame clones and leaves out a portion. The table has 150,000 to 200,000 clones, 80% seen once; the top ten hold 3% to 4%. Material: PBMCs or T cells enriched from blood (not recorded which). The receptors here all came from a woman aged 60-75 years who had recovered from COVID-19.

V gene TRBV6-2 or TRBV6-3 combines with J gene TRBJ2-3; tentative D call: TRBD2 (6 bases). Trimming removed 0 bases from V and 0 bases from J, with 10 bases in between. The CDR3 covers 16 residues. Germline-derived CDR1 and CDR2 are MNHEY and SVGEGT. Written as DNA, the CDR3 is TGTGCCAGCAGTTACTCCCCCGGGGGAAGCACAGATACGCAGTATTTT. Protein product: CASSYSPGGSTDTQYF.

The genes are TRBV18 and TRBJ2-6, with 8 bases matching TRBD1. CDR3 length equals 16 residues. V was clipped by 4 bases and J by 3 bases; unmatched bases: 5. The V gene's germline CDR1 is KGHSH and CDR2 LQKENI. The CDR3, as DNA: TGTGCCAGCTCACAGCAGGGGGCGCGTGGGGCCAACGTCCTGACTTTC. It codes for CASSQQGARGANVLTF.